This T cell receptor beta chain was observed in a study of shared clonotypes between healthy human individuals. At the level of the study: Each donor's CD8 memory used one plate, CD8 naive two, each CD4 subset three.

The CDR3 extends over 14 amino acids. J lost 2 bases, V lost 4 bases, and 3 bases had no gene match. The germline CDR1 and CDR2 sequences are MNHNY and SVGAGI (reference sequence). Profiled with immunoSEQ multiplex PCR; TCRdb holds only in-frame clones, not every one. The sample carries over 1.4 million clones, around 97% recorded once. This clone was counted only a few times. Sequenced material: naive CD4+ T cells sorted from blood. The sample's subset: CD45RA+ positively selected. The sequence was collected from a man younger than 45 in good health. This chain connects TRBV6-6 to TRBJ2-7, with TRBD1 matching 9 bases. The CDR3 is CASSFRTGAYEQYF. The CDR3 DNA reads TGTGCCAGCAGTTTCCGGACAGGGGCCTACGAGCAGTACTTC.